This T cell receptor (beta chain) was sequenced for a study of shared clonotypes between healthy human individuals. The wider study: CD4 naive and CD4 memory each took three plates per donor, while CD8 naive took two and CD8 memory one.

Donors were Caucasian adults residing in Nashville, Tennessee, USA. Deletions cut 1 base from V and 8 bases from J, with 13 bases between. The length of the CDR3 is 14 residues. Per germline, CDR1 SGDLS and CDR2 YYNGEE. Sequencing was performed with immunoSEQ multiplex PCR; in TCRdb, only in-frame clones are kept and a portion is missing. The sample contains 950,000 to 1,300,000 clones, about 76% of which appear only once. J is TRBJ2-1 and V is TRBV9, with no clear D. This clonotype was sampled from a man in his late teens or twenties in good health. The sequenced sample consisted of memory CD4+ T cells sorted from blood. Described subset: CD45RA-negative fraction. CDR3 protein: CASSVLPNYDEQFF. CDR3 bases: TGTGCCAGCAGCGTACTTCCCAATTACGATGAGCAGTTCTTC.